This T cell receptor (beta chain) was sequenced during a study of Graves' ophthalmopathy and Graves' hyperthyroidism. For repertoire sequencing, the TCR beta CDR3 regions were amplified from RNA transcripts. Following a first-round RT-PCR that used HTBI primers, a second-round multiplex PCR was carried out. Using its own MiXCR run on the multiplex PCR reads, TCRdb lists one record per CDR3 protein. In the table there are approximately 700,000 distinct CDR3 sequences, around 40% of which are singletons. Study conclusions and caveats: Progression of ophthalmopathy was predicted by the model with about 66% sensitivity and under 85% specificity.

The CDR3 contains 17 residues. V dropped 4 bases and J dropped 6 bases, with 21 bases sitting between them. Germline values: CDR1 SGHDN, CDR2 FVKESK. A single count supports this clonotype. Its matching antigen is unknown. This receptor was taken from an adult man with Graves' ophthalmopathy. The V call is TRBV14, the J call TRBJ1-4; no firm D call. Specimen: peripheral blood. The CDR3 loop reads CASSLTVGRVVDEKLFF. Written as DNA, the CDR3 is TGTGCCAGCAGCCTAACTGTGGGCCGAGTGGTGGATGAAAAACTGTTTTTT.